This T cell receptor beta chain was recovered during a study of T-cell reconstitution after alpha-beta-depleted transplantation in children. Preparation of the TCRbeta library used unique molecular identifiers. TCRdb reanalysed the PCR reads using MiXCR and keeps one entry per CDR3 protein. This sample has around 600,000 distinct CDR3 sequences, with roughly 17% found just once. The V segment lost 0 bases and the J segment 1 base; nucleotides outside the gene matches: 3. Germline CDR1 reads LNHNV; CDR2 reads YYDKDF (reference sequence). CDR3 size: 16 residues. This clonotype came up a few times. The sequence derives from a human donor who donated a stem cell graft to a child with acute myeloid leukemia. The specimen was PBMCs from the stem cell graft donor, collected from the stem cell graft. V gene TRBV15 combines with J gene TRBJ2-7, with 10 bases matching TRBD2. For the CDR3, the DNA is TGTGCCACCAGCAGAGAGTTAGCGGGGGGTTCCTACGAGCAGTACTTC. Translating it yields CATSRELAGGSYEQYF.